What follows are 19 T cell receptor beta chains derived from one specimen sequenced in a study of T cells in Graves' hyperthyroidism and ophthalmopathy. Amplified TCR beta CDR3 regions derived from RNA transcripts. First-round RT-PCR targeting the TCR CDR3 was performed with the HTBI primer set. MiXCR was run by TCRdb on the multiplex PCR reads, yielding one entry per CDR3 protein. This sample has around 100,000 distinct CDR3 sequences, with around 50% found just once. Sequenced sample: blood. These receptor sequences come from a man aged 35 to 55 with Graves' hyperthyroidism.

The chain uses TRBV6-2 or TRBV6-3 and TRBJ1-2; D is perhaps TRBD1 (6 bases). Trimming removed 2 bases from V and 6 bases from J, with 10 bases in between. Germline assignment: CDR1 MNHEY and CDR2 SVGEGT. The CDR3 extends over 13 amino acids. CDR3 nucleotide sequence: TGTGCCAGCAGTTACGGGCAGGGGAATGGCTACACCTTC. Residues: CASSYGQGNGYTF.

The chain carries TRBV30 and TRBJ2-2, with D perhaps matching TRBD2 (6 bases). CDR3 size: 13 residues. The V gene lost 0 bases and the J gene lost 6 bases, with 8 bases spanning the gap. Germline-derived CDR1 and CDR2 are GTSNPN and SVGIG (reference sequence). This CDR3 is CAWSVGGAGELFF. The CDR3 nucleotides are TGTGCCTGGAGTGTAGGCGGGGCCGGGGAGCTGTTTTTT.

In its sample, this clonotype was seen many times. The V gene is TRBV7-8, the J gene TRBJ2-1; 8 nucleotides align to TRBD1. CDR3 length equals 14 residues. Looked up from germline, CDR1 is SGHVS and CDR2 is FQNEAQ. V shed 5 bases, J shed 8 bases, and the junction held 8 bases outside the gene matches. CDR3 protein: CASSRLGQGDEQFF. The CDR3 DNA sequence: TGTGCCAGCAGCCGACTCGGACAGGGTGATGAGCAGTTCTTC.

This clonotype came up many times. The rearrangement uses TRBV20-1 and TRBJ1-1; D gene unclear. In germline, CDR1 is DFQATT, CDR2 SNEGSKA (reference sequence). Trimming took 3 bases from V and 11 from J, leaving 10 bases between them. This CDR3 contains 10 residues. The chain's CDR3 is CSASRREAFF. The CDR3 DNA sequence: TGCAGTGCTAGCCGGAGGGAGGCTTTCTTT.

The chain has TRBV29-1 and TRBJ1-5, with TRBD1 matching over 8 bases. CDR1 and CDR2 (germline): SQVTM, ANQGSEA. The J segment lost 3 bases and the V segment lost 1 base, leaving 8 bases of the junction unmatched. The CDR3 runs 16 residues. CDR3 in DNA: TGCAGCGTTGAAGTAGCGGGACAGGTCCTCAATCAGCCCCAGCATTTT. As protein: CSVEVAGQVLNQPQHF.

In its sample, this clonotype was seen many times. This chain links TRBV7-2 with TRBJ2-3, with TRBD2 matching 11 bases. Germline values: CDR1 SGHTA, CDR2 FQGNSA. CDR3 length: 16 residues. The V gene end was trimmed by 6 bases and the J gene end by 2 bases; junction bases not matched to a gene: 7. CDR3 sequence: CASRRLAGSNTDTQYF. CDR3 DNA: TGTGCCAGCAGGCGACTAGCGGGATCAAACACAGATACGCAGTATTTT.

A word on this clonotype: The CDR3 does not end in the conserved phenylalanine or tryptophan, so this is likely a read error. V is TRBV9 and J is TRBJ2-7; D possibly uses TRBD1 or TRBD2 (6 bases each). Germline-derived CDR1 and CDR2 are SGDLS and YYNGEE. The CDR3 sequence is 14 residues long. CDR3 protein: CVSSGLGGPYEQYC. The CDR3 DNA reads TGTGTCAGCAGCGGGCTAGGGGGACCCTACGAGCAGTACTGC.

The gene calls are TRBV11-2 and TRBJ1-2, with a weak D call TRBD1 (5 bases). The V gene lost 5 bases and the J gene lost 8 bases, with 15 bases spanning the gap. The CDR3 is 13 amino acids. In germline, CDR1 is SGHAT, CDR2 FQNNGV. The CDR3 spells CASSPGTALGYTF. CDR3 bases: TGTGCCAGCAGCCCGGGGACCGCTTTGGGCTACACCTTC.

This clonotype was seen at least ten times. The rearrangement uses TRBV14 and TRBJ2-2; 7 positions match TRBD1. Trimming took 2 bases from V and 6 from J; bases not matched to a gene: 9. Germline CDR1 reads SGHDN; CDR2 reads FVKESK. The CDR3 is made up of 16 amino acids. The CDR3 DNA reads as TGTGCCAGCAGCCAACGACAGGGACGACGGGCCGGGGAGCTGTTTTTT. Translation: CASSQRQGRRAGELFF.

This clonotype was recorded many times. The CDR3 sequence is CASSWDSSYEQYF. As DNA, the CDR3 is TGTGCCAGCAGTTGGGACAGCTCCTACGAGCAGTACTTC. This chain uses TRBV12-3 or TRBV12-4 with TRBJ2-7; 7 nucleotides line up with TRBD1. This CDR3 has 13 residues. V lost 4 bases to trimming and J lost 0 bases; unmatched junction nucleotides: 0.

The chain links TRBV7-2 to TRBJ2-3, with 7 nucleotides matching TRBD2. Trimming cost V 0 bases and J 3 bases; bases outside gene matches: 9. This CDR3 comprises 17 residues. The germline V gene has CDR1 SGHTA and CDR2 FQGNSA. The CDR3: CASSLAYGLAGTDTQYF. DNA for the CDR3: TGTGCCAGCAGCTTAGCGTACGGGTTAGCGGGTACAGATACGCAGTATTTT.

On this clonotype: Just one base apart from a much larger clone, this may be a read error. The rearrangement links TRBV5-4 to TRBJ2-2; TRBD2 agrees at 10 bases. Germline V gene data show CDR1 as SGHNT and CDR2 as YYREEE (reference sequence). The J segment lost 4 bases and the V segment lost 2 bases, leaving 5 bases of the junction unmatched. The length of the CDR3 is 16 residues. CDR3 sequence (DNA): TGTGCCAGCAGCTTAGGGGCTAGCGGGAGCACCGGGGAGCTGTTTTTT. Amino acid sequence: CASSLGASGSTGELFF.

The chain couples TRBV6-5 to TRBJ2-1; 10 bases are a match to TRBD2. The CDR3 runs to 17 residues. CDR1 is MNHEY, CDR2 SVGAGI, per germline. V dropped 7 bases and J dropped 0; count of bases not matched to a gene: 9. CDR3 nucleotides: TGTGCCAGCACTCCGGGACTAGCGTCAAGCTCCTACAATGAGCAGTTCTTC. Amino acid sequence: CASTPGLASSSYNEQFF.

This clonotype was found once. The V and J genes are TRBV9 and TRBJ1-1; no clear D gene. V was pared by 0 bases and J by 2 bases, with 14 bases between. From germline, CDR1 is SGDLS and CDR2 YYNGEE. The CDR3 runs to 16 residues. The CDR3 coding sequence is TGTGCCAGCAGCGTAGATGACCTCTCTGGAAACACTGAAGCTTTCTTT. Translating it yields CASSVDDLSGNTEAFF.

J is TRBJ2-7 and V is TRBV20-1; a possible D gene is TRBD1 (8 bases). The germline V gene encodes CDR1 DFQATT and CDR2 SNEGSKA (reference sequence). With 7 bases removed from V and 4 bases from J, the gap between germline ends came to 23 bases. The CDR3 consists of 15 residues. The DNA of the CDR3 is TGCAGTGAACACACCGGGGGGACAGGATGGTACGAGCAGTACTTC. It is translated as CSEHTGGTGWYEQYF.

The count of this clonotype is one. This chain uses TRBV29-1 with TRBJ2-1; D remains ambiguous. CDR1 and CDR2 (germline): SQVTM, ANQGSEA. CDR3 size: 9 residues. Between the trimmed V and J ends, which lost 7 bases and 9 bases, there was a span of 7 bases. CDR3 region: CSADFEQFF. DNA of the CDR3: TGCAGCGCCGATTTTGAGCAGTTCTTC.

This clonotype appeared many times. The chain links TRBV7-9 to TRBJ2-5, with D hard to call. The V gene's germline CDR1 is SEHNR and CDR2 FQNEAQ (reference sequence). V was trimmed by 0 bases and J by 0 bases, leaving 14 bases between them. The CDR3 consists of 17 residues. The CDR3: CASSLAGSQFNQETQYF. The CDR3 DNA reads TGTGCCAGCAGCTTAGCCGGGTCCCAGTTCAACCAAGAGACCCAGTACTTC.

Many counts were recorded for this clonotype. The chain couples TRBV5-6 to TRBJ1-1, with TRBD1 as a possible D gene (5 bases). The CDR3 is 14 residues long. Germline V gene lookup returns CDR1 SGHDT and CDR2 YYEEEE. V was shortened by 1 base and J by 6 bases, with 13 bases between the two germline ends. CDR3 residues: CASSLMQGFPEAFF. In DNA form, the CDR3 reads TGTGCCAGCAGCTTGATGCAGGGTTTCCCTGAAGCTTTCTTT.

This clonotype occurred many times. The chain has TRBV5-4 and TRBJ2-1; 10 bases agree with TRBD2. Germline CDR1 and CDR2: SGHNT and YYREEE (reference sequence). This CDR3 spans 15 amino acids. The trim removed 0 bases at V and 8 bases at J, leaving 5 bases unmatched. The CDR3 bases are TGTGCCAGCAGCTTGGCTAGCGGGAGTACCCATGAGCAGTTCTTC. Translated: CASSLASGSTHEQFF.